The 14 T cell receptor beta chains reported below all come from one sample, sequenced in a study of cytomegalovirus exposure and HLA in healthy donors. The study ran its PCR with 60 Vbeta and 13 Jbeta primers. Only in-frame clones appear in the TCRdb table, and some are missing; sequencing was by immunoSEQ multiplex PCR. The data show roughly 100,000 clones, around 60% seen once. What was sequenced was PBMCs. The source is a human donor in good health.

The chain links TRBV9 to TRBJ1-4; D not resolved. The CDR3 spans 15 residues. V was trimmed by 0 bases and J by 6 bases, leaving 12 bases between them. Germline V gene sequence: CDR1 SGDLS, CDR2 YYNGEE. The CDR3 spells CASSVAGFGDEKLFF. The CDR3 region has the DNA TGTGCCAGCAGCGTAGCGGGTTTCGGAGATGAAAAACTGTTTTTT. The full variable domain, completed using reference TRBV9 and TRBJ1-4, is DSGVTQTPKHLITATGQRVTLRCSPRSGDLSVYWYQQSLDQGLQFLIQYYNGEERAKGNILERFSAQQFPDLHSELNLSSLELGDSALYFCASSVAGFGDEKLFFGSGTQLSVL.

CDR3 residues: CASGTGTAYEQYF. The CDR3 DNA reads TGTGCCAGCGGAACCGGGACAGCCTACGAGCAGTACTTC. This chain connects TRBV27 to TRBJ2-7, with 7 bases lining up with TRBD1. The CDR3 covers 13 residues. Per germline, CDR1 MNHEY and CDR2 SMNVEV (reference sequence). Unmatched junction bases numbered 6, after V lost 8 bases and J lost 2 bases.

This rearrangement joins TRBV6-5 to TRBJ1-1; D gene unclear. V lost 5 bases, J lost 7 bases, and 11 bases lay in between. The CDR3 has 12 amino acids. Germline V gene lookup returns CDR1 MNHEY and CDR2 SVGAGI. This CDR3 reads CASSPSRSEAFF. CDR3 bases: TGTGCCAGCAGTCCCTCTAGGAGTGAAGCTTTCTTT.

The rearrangement joins TRBV9 to TRBJ1-3; 8 bases align to TRBD1. Trimming at V came to 4 bases and at J to 4 bases, leaving 7 bases not matched to a gene. The CDR3 extends over 15 amino acids. CDR1 is SGDLS and CDR2 is YYNGEE in the germline V gene. The CDR3, as DNA: TGTGCCAGCAGCTCGGACAGGGCGAAGGGAAACACCATATATTTT. Translated, it gives CASSSDRAKGNTIYF.

This sequence joins TRBV12-5 and TRBJ1-1, with 8 bases aligning to TRBD1. CDR3 length: 18 amino acids. V shed 7 bases, J shed 0 bases, and the junction held 16 bases outside the gene matches. CDR1 and CDR2 (germline): LGHNT, FRNRAP. CDR3 nucleotides: TGTGCTAGTGCCCCCTGGACAGGGAAGGATGGGATGAACACTGAAGCTTTCTTT. Translating it yields CASAPWTGKDGMNTEAFF.

This clone has just one count. V usage is TRBV7-3 and J usage is TRBJ1-2; 7 bases are a match to TRBD1. Germline loops: CDR1 SGHTA, CDR2 FQGTGA. The CDR3 runs to 14 residues. The junction had 5 bases not matched to a gene; V was cut back by 5 bases and J by 2 bases. The CDR3 DNA is TGTGCCAGCAGCAATGGACAGGCCAACTATGGCTACACCTTC. Translated: CASSNGQANYGYTF.

The rearrangement links TRBV28 to TRBJ1-3; 10 nucleotides line up with TRBD1. After removal of 4 bases from V and 4 bases from J, the junction contained 10 bases not matched to a gene. Germline V gives CDR1 MDHEN, CDR2 SYDVKM. This CDR3 spans 17 amino acids. The CDR3 loop reads CASSSLRQGAVGNTIYF. The CDR3 DNA sequence: TGTGCCAGCAGTTCATTACGACAGGGGGCGGTAGGAAACACCATATATTTT.

V and J are TRBV14 and TRBJ2-3; 8 nucleotides align to TRBD1. Germline-derived CDR1 and CDR2 are SGHDN and FVKESK. With 2 bases clipped from V and 7 bases from J, the junction kept 8 bases outside the gene matches. The CDR3 loop spans 15 amino acids. As DNA, the CDR3 is TGTGCCAGCAGCCAATTGGCAGGGGGCGCGTATACGCAGTATTTT. Residues: CASSQLAGGAYTQYF.

This clone was recorded at least ten times. The gene calls are TRBV7-2 and TRBJ2-7; D ambiguous. The CDR3 runs 15 residues. The germline V and J ends were trimmed by 5 bases and 4 bases, with 18 bases remaining between them. Looked up from germline, CDR1 is SGHTA and CDR2 is FQGNSA. As DNA, the CDR3 is TGTGCCAGCAGCCCCCACTTCTCGAAGCATTACGAGCAGTACTTC. Translation gives CASSPHFSKHYEQYF.

The chain combines TRBV9 with TRBJ2-7; D is possibly TRBD1 (7 bases). From germline, CDR1 is SGDLS and CDR2 YYNGEE. V was trimmed by 0 bases and J by 5 bases, leaving 12 bases between them. The CDR3 is 14 residues long. The CDR3 nucleotides read TGTGCCAGCAGCGTAGGTAGCAGGGGGGACGAGCAGTACTTC. Protein: CASSVGSRGDEQYF.

This clone was picked up a small number of times. One end of the junction does not line up with germline, which may come from a read error. The chain is built from TRBV4-1 and TRBJ2-2; no reliable D call. The germline CDR1 and CDR2 sequences are MGHRA and YSYEKL. The CDR3 runs to 15 residues. CDR3 bases: TGCGCCAGCAGTCAAGCAATTGCGAACACCGGGGAGCTGTTTTTT. This encodes CASSQAIANTGELFF.

This sequence joins TRBV9 and TRBJ2-1; TRBD1 aligns across 7 bases. Germline V CDR1 and CDR2: SGDLS, YYNGEE. The V gene end was trimmed by 3 bases and the J gene end by 15 bases; junction bases not matched to a gene: 12. The CDR3 runs 13 residues. The CDR3 coding sequence is TGTGCCAGCAGCGGAGCACCGACAGGGCGGCTGTTCTTC. As protein: CASSGAPTGRLFF.

The chain couples TRBV29-1 to TRBJ1-5; 9 nucleotides agree with TRBD1. The junction had 1 base not matched to a gene; V was cut back by 0 bases and J by 7 bases. The CDR3 runs 13 residues. Looked up from germline, CDR1 is SQVTM and CDR2 is ANQGSEA. This CDR3 is CSVEDGTGQPQHF. In nucleotides, the CDR3 is TGCAGCGTTGAAGATGGGACAGGGCAGCCCCAGCATTTT.

The gene calls are TRBV11-2 and TRBJ2-7, with 11 bases fitting TRBD2. After removal of 5 bases from V and 0 bases from J, the junction contained 6 bases not matched to a gene. The CDR3 is made up of 16 amino acids. The germline CDR1 and CDR2 sequences are SGHAT and FQNNGV. The CDR3 sequence is CASSPRLAGISYEQYF. In DNA, the CDR3 is TGTGCCAGCAGCCCGCGACTAGCGGGAATCTCCTACGAGCAGTACTTC.